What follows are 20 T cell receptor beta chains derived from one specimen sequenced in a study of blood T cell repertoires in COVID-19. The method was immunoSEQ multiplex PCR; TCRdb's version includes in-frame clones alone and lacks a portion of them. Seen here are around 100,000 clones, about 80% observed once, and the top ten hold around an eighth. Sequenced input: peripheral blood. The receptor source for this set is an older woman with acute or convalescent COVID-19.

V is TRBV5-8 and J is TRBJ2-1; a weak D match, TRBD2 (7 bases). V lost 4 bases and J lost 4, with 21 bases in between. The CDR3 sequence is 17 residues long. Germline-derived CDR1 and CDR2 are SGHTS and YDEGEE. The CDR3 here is CASSGPLRGPGYNEQFF. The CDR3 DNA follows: TGTGCCAGCAGCGGACCATTGCGGGGGCCCGGATACAATGAGCAGTTCTTC.

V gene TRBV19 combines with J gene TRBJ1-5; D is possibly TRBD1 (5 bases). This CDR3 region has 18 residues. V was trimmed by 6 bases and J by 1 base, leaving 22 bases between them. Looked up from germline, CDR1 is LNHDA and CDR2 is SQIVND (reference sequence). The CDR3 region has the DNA TGTGCCAGTAGCAGGGAAACAGGCGGAGCACTGAGCAATCAGCCCCAGCATTTT. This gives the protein CASSRETGGALSNQPQHF. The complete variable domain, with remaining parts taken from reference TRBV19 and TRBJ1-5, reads DGGITQSPKYLFRKEGQNVTLSCEQNLNHDAMYWYRQDPGQGLRLIYYSQIVNDFQKGDIAEGYSVSREKKESFPLTVTSAQKNPTAFYLCASSRETGGALSNQPQHFGDGTRLSIL.

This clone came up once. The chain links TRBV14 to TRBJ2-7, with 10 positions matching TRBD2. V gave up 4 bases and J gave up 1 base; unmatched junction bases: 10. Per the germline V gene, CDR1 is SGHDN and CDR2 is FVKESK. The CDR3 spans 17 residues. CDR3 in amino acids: CASSRLPGLASSYEQYF. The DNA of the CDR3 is TGTGCCAGCAGCCGCTTACCGGGACTAGCGAGTTCCTACGAGCAGTACTTC.

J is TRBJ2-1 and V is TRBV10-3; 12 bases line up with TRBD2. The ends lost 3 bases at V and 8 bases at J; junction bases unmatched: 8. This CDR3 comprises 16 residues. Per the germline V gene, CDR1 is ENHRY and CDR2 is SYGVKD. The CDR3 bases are TGTGCCATCAGTGAACGACTAGCGGGGGCCGGGGATGAGCAGTTCTTC. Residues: CAISERLAGAGDEQFF.

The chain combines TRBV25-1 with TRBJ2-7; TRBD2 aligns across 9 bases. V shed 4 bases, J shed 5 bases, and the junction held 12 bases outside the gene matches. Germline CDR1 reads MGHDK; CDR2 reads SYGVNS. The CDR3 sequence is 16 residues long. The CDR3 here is CASSGISASGANEQYV. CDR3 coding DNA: TGTGCCAGCAGTGGTATTTCGGCTAGCGGGGCGAACGAGCAGTACGTC.

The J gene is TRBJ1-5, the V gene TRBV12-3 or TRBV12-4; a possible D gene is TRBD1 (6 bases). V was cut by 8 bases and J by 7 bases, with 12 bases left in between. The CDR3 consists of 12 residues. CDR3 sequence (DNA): TGTGCCAGCGGAACAGGGCCCCAGCCCCAGCATTTT. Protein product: CASGTGPQPQHF.

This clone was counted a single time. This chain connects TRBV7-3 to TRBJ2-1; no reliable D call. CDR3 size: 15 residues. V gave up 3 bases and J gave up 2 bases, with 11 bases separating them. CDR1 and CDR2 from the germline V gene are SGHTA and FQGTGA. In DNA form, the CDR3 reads TGTGCCAGCAGCTTCGGAGCGTCAACCTACAATGAGCAGTTCTTC. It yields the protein CASSFGASTYNEQFF.

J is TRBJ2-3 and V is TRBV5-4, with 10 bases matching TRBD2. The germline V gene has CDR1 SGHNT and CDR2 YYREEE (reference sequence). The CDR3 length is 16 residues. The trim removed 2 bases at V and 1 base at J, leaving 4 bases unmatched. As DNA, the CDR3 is TGTGCCAGCAGCTTCATGCTAGCGGGGGGCACAGATACGCAGTATTTT. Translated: CASSFMLAGGTDTQYF. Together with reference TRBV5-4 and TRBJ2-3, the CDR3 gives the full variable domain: ETGVTQSPTHLIKTRGQQVTLRCSSQSGHNTVSWYQQALGQGPQFIFQYYREEENGRGNFPPRFSGLQFPNYSSELNVNALELDDSALYLCASSFMLAGGTDTQYFGPGTRLTVL.

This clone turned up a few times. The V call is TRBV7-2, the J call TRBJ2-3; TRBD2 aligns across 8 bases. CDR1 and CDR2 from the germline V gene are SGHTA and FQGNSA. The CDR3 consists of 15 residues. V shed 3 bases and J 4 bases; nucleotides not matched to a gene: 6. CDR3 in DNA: TGTGCCAGCAGCTTCTCGGGGGGGTCGGCAGATACGCAGTATTTT. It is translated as CASSFSGGSADTQYF.

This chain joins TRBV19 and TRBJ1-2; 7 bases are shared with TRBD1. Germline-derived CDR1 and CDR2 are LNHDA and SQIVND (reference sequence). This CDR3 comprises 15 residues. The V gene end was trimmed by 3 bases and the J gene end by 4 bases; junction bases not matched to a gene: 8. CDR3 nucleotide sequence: TGTGCCAGTAGTATTCCAACGACAGGGTCCTATGGCTACACCTTC. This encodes CASSIPTTGSYGYTF.

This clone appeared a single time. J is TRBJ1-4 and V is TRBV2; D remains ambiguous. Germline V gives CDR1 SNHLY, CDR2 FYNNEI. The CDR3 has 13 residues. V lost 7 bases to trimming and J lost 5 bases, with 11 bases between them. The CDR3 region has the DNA TGTGCCAGCATCTCTGAGCCGAATGAAAAACTGTTTTTT. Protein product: CASISEPNEKLFF.

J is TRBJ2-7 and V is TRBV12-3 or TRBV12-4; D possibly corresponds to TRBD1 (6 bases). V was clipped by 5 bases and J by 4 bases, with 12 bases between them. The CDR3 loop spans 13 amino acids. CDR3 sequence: CASSGDIFYEQYF. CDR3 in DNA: TGTGCCAGCAGTGGGGACATTTTTTACGAGCAGTACTTC.

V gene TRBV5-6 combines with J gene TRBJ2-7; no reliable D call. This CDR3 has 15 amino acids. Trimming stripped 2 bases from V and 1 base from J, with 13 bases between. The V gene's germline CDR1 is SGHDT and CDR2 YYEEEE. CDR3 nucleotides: TGTGCCAGCAGCTTTAGGCCCAGCGCTTCCTACGAGCAGTACTTC. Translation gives CASSFRPSASYEQYF.

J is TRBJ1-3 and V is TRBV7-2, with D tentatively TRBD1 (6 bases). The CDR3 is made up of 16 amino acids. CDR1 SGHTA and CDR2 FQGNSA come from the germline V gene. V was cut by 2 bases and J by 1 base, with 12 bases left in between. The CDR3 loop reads CASSLRTARSGNTIYF. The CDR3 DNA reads TGTGCCAGCAGCTTACGGACAGCGAGATCTGGAAACACCATATATTTT.

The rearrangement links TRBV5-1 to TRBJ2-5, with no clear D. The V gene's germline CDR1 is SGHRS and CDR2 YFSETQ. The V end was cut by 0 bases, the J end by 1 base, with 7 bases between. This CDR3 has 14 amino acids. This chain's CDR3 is CASSLDSLQETQYF. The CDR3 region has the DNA TGCGCCAGCAGCTTGGACAGCCTCCAAGAGACCCAGTACTTC.

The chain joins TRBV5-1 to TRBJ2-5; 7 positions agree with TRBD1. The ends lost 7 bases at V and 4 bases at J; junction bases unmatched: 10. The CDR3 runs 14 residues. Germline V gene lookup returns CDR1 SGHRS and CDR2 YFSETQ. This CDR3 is CASRRQGQLETQYF. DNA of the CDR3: TGCGCCAGCCGAAGACAGGGACAATTAGAGACCCAGTACTTC. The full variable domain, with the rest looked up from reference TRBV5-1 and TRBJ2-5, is KAGVTQTPRYLIKTRGQQVTLSCSPISGHRSVSWYQQTPGQGLQFLFEYFSETQRNKGNFPGRFSGRQFSNSRSEMNVSTLELGDSALYLCASRRQGQLETQYFGPGTRLLVL.

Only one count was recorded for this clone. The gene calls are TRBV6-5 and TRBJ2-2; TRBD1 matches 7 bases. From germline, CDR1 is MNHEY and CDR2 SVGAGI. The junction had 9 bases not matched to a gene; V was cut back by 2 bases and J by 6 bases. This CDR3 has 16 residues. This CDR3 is CASSYPPTGNAGELFF. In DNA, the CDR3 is TGTGCCAGCAGTTACCCCCCGACAGGGAATGCCGGGGAGCTGTTTTTT.

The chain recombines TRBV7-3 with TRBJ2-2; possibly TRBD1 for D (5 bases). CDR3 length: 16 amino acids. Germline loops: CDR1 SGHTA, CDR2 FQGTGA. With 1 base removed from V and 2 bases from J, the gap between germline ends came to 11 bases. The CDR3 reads CASSLRLQGNTGELFF. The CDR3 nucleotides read TGTGCCAGCAGCTTAAGGCTCCAGGGAAACACCGGGGAGCTGTTTTTT.

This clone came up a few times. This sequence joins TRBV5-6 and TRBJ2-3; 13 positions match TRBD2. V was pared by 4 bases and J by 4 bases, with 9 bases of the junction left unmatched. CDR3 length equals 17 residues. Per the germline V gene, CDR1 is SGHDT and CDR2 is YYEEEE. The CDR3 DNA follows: TGTGCCAGCAGCGACGTACTAGCGGGGGGGCGGGCAGATACGCAGTATTTT. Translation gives CASSDVLAGGRADTQYF.

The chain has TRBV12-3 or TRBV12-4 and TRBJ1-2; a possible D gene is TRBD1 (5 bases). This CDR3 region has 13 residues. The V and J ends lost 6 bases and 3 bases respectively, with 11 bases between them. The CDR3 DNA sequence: TGTGCCAGCAGCTCCGGGACTTACTATGGCTACACCTTC. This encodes CASSSGTYYGYTF.